These 12 T cell receptor beta chains were sequenced from one sample in a study of blood T cells in healthy people across ages. A second PCR of 7 to 11 cycles used a sample-barcoded 5' primer and a J-beta primer mix. One entry per CDR3 protein, called by TCRdb with MiXCR from the 5' RACE reads. The sample lists over 500,000 distinct CDR3 sequences, about a quarter occurring once. These data were likewise used in another study, on T cells of mothers and their children.

Sequencing was done on a sample of blood. The receptors were sampled from a boy between 2 and 15 years old in good health.

The chain combines TRBV6-1 with TRBJ2-6; 9 nucleotides agree with TRBD1. The trim removed 7 bases at V and 4 bases at J, leaving 11 bases unmatched. The CDR3 loop spans 17 amino acids. The V gene's germline CDR1 is MNHNS and CDR2 SASEGT. The CDR3 here is CASTRNGQGQGANVLTF. DNA for the CDR3: TGTGCCAGCACCCGAAATGGACAGGGGCAGGGGGCCAACGTCCTGACTTTC.

The V gene is TRBV7-9, the J gene TRBJ2-1, with D perhaps matching TRBD1 (6 bases). Trimming stripped 5 bases from V and 0 bases from J, with 17 bases between. Germline values: CDR1 SEHNR, CDR2 FQNEAQ (reference sequence). The CDR3 length is 17 residues. This CDR3 is CASSGDLQGSSYNEQFF. The CDR3, as DNA: TGTGCCAGCAGCGGCGACCTACAGGGCAGCTCCTACAATGAGCAGTTCTTC.

The chain is built from TRBV12-3 or TRBV12-4 and TRBJ2-7, with 8 bases lining up with TRBD1. After removal of 0 bases from V and 3 bases from J, the junction contained 4 bases not matched to a gene. The CDR3 runs 15 residues. CDR3 in DNA: TGTGCCAGCAGTTTAGCGCTAGGACAGGGCTACGAGCAGTACTTC. Residues: CASSLALGQGYEQYF.

This clonotype was seen only a few times. CDR3 in DNA: TGCAGTGCTAGCGGGGGGGCCTGGGGCAATGAGCAGTTCTTC. Its translation is CSASGGAWGNEQFF. The chain employs TRBV20-1 and TRBJ2-1; 8 nucleotides align to TRBD2. The trim removed 3 bases at V and 6 bases at J, leaving 7 bases unmatched. The CDR3 sequence is 14 residues long. Germline CDR1 and CDR2: DFQATT and SNEGSKA (reference sequence).

This clonotype was counted a few times. The rearrangement links TRBV9 to TRBJ2-5; TRBD2 matches at 7 bases. Germline V gives CDR1 SGDLS, CDR2 YYNGEE. The V gene end was trimmed by 3 bases and the J gene end by 4 bases; junction bases not matched to a gene: 6. The CDR3 runs 14 residues. The CDR3 DNA reads as TGTGCCAGCAGCGAGACTAGCTGGATAGAGACCCAGTACTTC. Its translation is CASSETSWIETQYF. The full variable domain, rest sourced from reference TRBV9 and TRBJ2-5, is DSGVTQTPKHLITATGQRVTLRCSPRSGDLSVYWYQQSLDQGLQFLIQYYNGEERAKGNILERFSAQQFPDLHSELNLSSLELGDSALYFCASSETSWIETQYFGPGTRLLVL.

This clonotype was found a few times. The chain couples TRBV4-3 to TRBJ1-5; no definite D call. Germline loops: CDR1 LGHNA, CDR2 YSLEER. Trimming pared 0 bases from V and 3 bases from J, leaving 9 bases between. The length of the CDR3 is 15 residues. CDR3 protein: CASSQDPGFNQPQHF. CDR3 DNA: TGCGCCAGCAGCCAAGATCCGGGATTCAATCAGCCCCAGCATTTT.

A word on this clonotype: An end of the junction does not agree with germline; a read error may underlie this. The chain carries TRBV29-1 and TRBJ2-2; D perhaps matches TRBD2 (5 bases). The CDR3 runs to 12 residues. Germline V gives CDR1 SQVTM, CDR2 ANQGSEA. This chain's CDR3 is CSVRTDTGKLFF. CDR3 bases: TGCAGCGTTAGGACGGATACCGGGAAGCTGTTTTTT.

The chain carries TRBV24-1 and TRBJ2-3, with a possible D match to TRBD2 (6 bases). The CDR3 totals 14 residues. Germline V gene sequence: CDR1 KGHDR, CDR2 SFDVKD. V lost 4 bases to trimming and J lost 0 bases, with 7 bases between them. Here the CDR3 reads CATSEGGSTDTQYF. DNA for the CDR3: TGTGCCACCAGTGAGGGGGGAAGCACAGATACGCAGTATTTT.

This clonotype was seen only a few times. The junction departs from germline at one end; a sequencing error may be responsible. J is TRBJ2-5 and V is TRBV5-1, with TRBD2 matching 11 bases. The CDR3 has 15 amino acids. Germline-derived CDR1 and CDR2 are SGHRS and YFSETQ. DNA of the CDR3: TGTGCCAGCAGCTTAGCGGGGGGGCTAGAGGAGACCCAGTACTTC. Translating gives CASSLAGGLEETQYF.

This chain links TRBV30 with TRBJ2-6; D gene unclear. Germline loops: CDR1 GTSNPN, CDR2 SVGIG (reference sequence). V dropped 0 bases and J dropped 0 bases, with 3 bases sitting between them. The CDR3 is 14 residues long. The CDR3 protein is CAWSVVSGANVLTF. The CDR3 bases are TGTGCCTGGAGTGTGGTCTCTGGGGCCAACGTCCTGACTTTC.

This clonotype was counted only a few times. The chain has TRBV29-1 and TRBJ2-5, with TRBD2 matching over 9 bases. Near its end, the DNA agrees better with TRBJ2-7, so the J call may be wrong. This CDR3 contains 15 residues. Germline lookup yields CDR1 SQVTM and CDR2 ANQGSEA. Here the CDR3 reads CSVGGRLAVPYEQYF. The CDR3 DNA follows: TGCAGCGTTGGCGGAAGACTAGCGGTCCCCTACGAGCAGTACTTC.

This clonotype has a handful of counts. The V gene is TRBV7-9, the J gene TRBJ1-4; TRBD1 matches at 8 bases. The CDR3 has 15 residues. J gave up 8 bases and V 5 bases, and 10 bases lay outside the gene matches. Germline loops: CDR1 SEHNR, CDR2 FQNEAQ (reference sequence). CDR3 loop: CASSPRGRGHEKLFF. CDR3 DNA sequence: TGTGCCAGCAGCCCCCGGGGCAGGGGGCACGAAAAACTGTTTTTT.